These 18 T cell receptor beta chains came from one sample sequenced in a study of blood T cells in healthy people across ages. Together with a sample-barcoded 5' primer, a J-beta primer mix was included in a second PCR lasting roughly 6 to 12 cycles. TCRdb re-analysed the 5' RACE reads in MiXCR, keeping a single row per CDR3 protein. The data show roughly 1.5 million distinct CDR3 sequences, approximately 42% seen once. Sequencing was done on a sample of blood. The receptor source for this set is a woman between 18 and 29 years old in good health.

This clonotype was counted a few times. CDR3 coding DNA: TGTGCCAGCAGCGGCTACCTACAGGGGACCCCCTATGGCTACACCTTC. The encoded protein is CASSGYLQGTPYGYTF. V gene TRBV5-4 combines with J gene TRBJ1-2; 7 bases align to TRBD1. V lost 4 bases and J lost 4; bases outside the gene matches: 13. Germline CDR1 reads SGHNT; CDR2 reads YYREEE (reference sequence). The CDR3 runs to 16 residues.

The chain is built from TRBV12-3 or TRBV12-4 and TRBJ2-3; 7 bases are shared with TRBD1. The CDR3 loop spans 16 amino acids. V trimming: 5 bases; J trimming: 2 bases; junction bases outside the gene matches: 10. Written as DNA, the CDR3 is TGTGCCAGCAGTAGAGCCGGGACAGCTCTCACAGATACGCAGTATTTT. Translation: CASSRAGTALTDTQYF.

The rearrangement joins TRBV4-3 to TRBJ2-1; D could derive from TRBD1 or TRBD2 (5 bases each). This CDR3 is built from 18 residues. The V and J ends lost 2 bases and 0 bases respectively, with 17 bases between them. Looked up from germline, CDR1 is LGHNA and CDR2 is YSLEER. The CDR3 here is CASSQSSWDVSSYNEQFF. For the CDR3, the DNA is TGCGCCAGCAGCCAAAGTTCGTGGGACGTTAGCTCCTACAATGAGCAGTTCTTC.

This clonotype was counted between two and nine times. The rearrangement links TRBV27 to TRBJ2-3; D remains unclear. CDR1 and CDR2 from the germline V gene are MNHEY and SMNVEV (reference sequence). This CDR3 has 14 residues. Trimming cost V 6 bases and J 4 bases, with 14 bases left between them. The CDR3 DNA reads TGTGCCAGCAGACTTGACAACGCTCCAGATACGCAGTATTTT. Translation gives CASRLDNAPDTQYF.

This clonotype was seen a single time. The chain employs TRBV12-3 or TRBV12-4 and TRBJ2-1; TRBD2 matches 12 bases. After removal of 7 bases from V and 2 bases from J, the junction contained 9 bases not matched to a gene. The CDR3 spans 17 residues. CDR3 coding DNA: TGTGCCAGCAACCCAACTAGCGGGAGGCTGGCCTACAATGAGCAGTTCTTC. This codes for CASNPTSGRLAYNEQFF.

The table lists this clonotype with a few counts. The chain links TRBV12-3 or TRBV12-4 to TRBJ2-3; 9 bases agree with TRBD2. This CDR3 spans 16 amino acids. Trimming took 6 bases from V and 2 from J; bases not matched to a gene: 9. CDR3 DNA sequence: TGTGCCAGCAGCTTCTCAGCGGGAGGAGACACAGATACGCAGTATTTT. It translates to CASSFSAGGDTDTQYF.

This clonotype was observed a handful of times. V usage is TRBV3-1 and J usage is TRBJ2-7; 8 bases are a match to TRBD2. Unmatched junction bases numbered 10, after V lost 1 base and J lost 2 bases. CDR3 size: 17 residues. The germline V gene has CDR1 LGHDT and CDR2 YNNKEL (reference sequence). The CDR3 is CASSQVAGPRPPYEQYF. The CDR3 region has the DNA TGTGCCAGCAGCCAAGTAGCGGGGCCGCGTCCACCCTACGAGCAGTACTTC.

V usage is TRBV7-2 and J usage is TRBJ2-1, with 13 bases identical to TRBD2. Looked up from germline, CDR1 is SGHTA and CDR2 is FQGNSA. This CDR3 region has 17 residues. V was clipped by 5 bases and J by 6 bases; unmatched bases: 10. The CDR3 nucleotides are TGTGCCAGCAGCCTGCAACTCACTAGCGGGAGGGCCAATGAGCAGTTCTTC. Residues: CASSLQLTSGRANEQFF.

J is TRBJ2-3 and V is TRBV7-9, with D unclear. The CDR3 has 15 residues. V lost 4 bases to trimming and J lost 0 bases, with 11 bases between them. CDR1 SEHNR and CDR2 FQNEAQ come from the germline V gene (reference sequence). CDR3 in DNA: TGTGCCAGCAGCTCCACACGACCTAGCACAGATACGCAGTATTTT. Translating it yields CASSSTRPSTDTQYF.

The table lists this clonotype with a few counts. The chain uses TRBV7-6 and TRBJ2-3; 9 bases are shared with TRBD2. The CDR3 covers 16 residues. The germline V gene encodes CDR1 SGHVS and CDR2 FNYEAQ. Unmatched junction bases numbered 7, after V lost 3 bases and J lost 3 bases. CDR3 DNA sequence: TGTGCCAGCAGCTTGCTAAGCGGGAGGTTTACAGATACGCAGTATTTT. Translation gives CASSLLSGRFTDTQYF. The whole variable domain, filled in from reference TRBV7-6 and TRBJ2-3, reads GAGVSQSPRYKVTKRGQDVALRCDPISGHVSLYWYRQALGQGPEFLTYFNYEAQQDKSGLPNDRFSAERPEGSISTLTIQRTEQRDSAMYRCASSLLSGRFTDTQYFGPGTRLTVL.

The chain employs TRBV5-1 and TRBJ2-5, with D possibly being TRBD1 (6 bases). Trimming left V 5 bases short and J 5 bases short, with 22 bases between. The germline CDR1 and CDR2 sequences are SGHRS and YFSETQ. This CDR3 is built from 16 residues. The chain's CDR3 is CASRGLDSPLGETQYF. CDR3 in DNA: TGCGCCAGCAGAGGGTTGGACAGCCCTCTGGGGGAGACCCAGTACTTC.

This clonotype has a count of ten or more. The J gene is TRBJ2-7, the V gene TRBV12-3 or TRBV12-4; 7 nucleotides match TRBD1. CDR3 size: 14 residues. Trimming took 6 bases from V and 2 from J; bases not matched to a gene: 7. The CDR3 DNA sequence: TGTGCCAGCAGGAGGGACAGTGGAGCCTACGAGCAGTACTTC. Translation gives CASRRDSGAYEQYF.

The chain employs TRBV20-1 and TRBJ1-1; 9 bases agree with TRBD1. The J segment lost 1 base and the V segment lost 0 bases, leaving 6 bases of the junction unmatched. CDR1 and CDR2 from the germline V gene are DFQATT and SNEGSKA (reference sequence). The CDR3 is 16 residues long. The CDR3 region has the DNA TGCAGTGCTAGAGATGGACAGGGGCTGGCGAACACTGAAGCTTTCTTT. This sequence encodes CSARDGQGLANTEAFF.

The chain is built from TRBV28 and TRBJ1-5; D gene unclear. This CDR3 spans 17 amino acids. With 7 bases removed from V and 2 bases from J, the gap between germline ends came to 21 bases. The germline gives CDR1 MDHEN, CDR2 SYDVKM. This chain's CDR3 is CASTAFEGLVGNQPQHF. The DNA of the CDR3 is TGTGCCAGCACCGCTTTTGAAGGTTTAGTGGGCAATCAGCCCCAGCATTTT.

V usage is TRBV11-2 and J usage is TRBJ2-7, with a possible D match to TRBD2 (5 bases). Germline V gene lookup returns CDR1 SGHAT and CDR2 FQNNGV. V was trimmed by 3 bases and J by 0 bases, leaving 12 bases between them. The CDR3 extends over 15 amino acids. The CDR3 spells CASSLTEGFSYEQYF. The CDR3 DNA sequence: TGTGCCAGCAGCTTGACCGAGGGATTCTCCTACGAGCAGTACTTC.

The V and J genes are TRBV20-1 and TRBJ2-1; TRBD2 aligns across 9 bases. The CDR3 spans 14 residues. Germline V gene sequence: CDR1 DFQATT, CDR2 SNEGSKA (reference sequence). V trimming: 6 bases; J trimming: 4 bases; junction bases outside the gene matches: 7. The CDR3 here is CSAVAGAGYNEQFF. The CDR3 region has the DNA TGCAGTGCAGTAGCGGGAGCAGGGTACAATGAGCAGTTCTTC.

The CDR3 DNA follows: TGTGCCAGCAGTCGAACCTGGGAGCAGTACTTC. Its protein is CASSRTWEQYF. The chain has TRBV11-3 and TRBJ2-7; D unresolved. CDR1 and CDR2 from the germline V gene are SGHNT and YENEEA. Trimming removed 6 bases from V and 7 bases from J, with 10 bases in between. This CDR3 is 11 amino acids long.

The chain links TRBV27 to TRBJ2-3, with a tentative D call TRBD2 (7 bases). Germline V gene lookup returns CDR1 MNHEY and CDR2 SMNVEV (reference sequence). This CDR3 has 17 residues. Trimming pared 3 bases from V and 0 bases from J, leaving 16 bases between. The CDR3 sequence is CASSFWGGRSSTDTQYF. The DNA for the CDR3 is TGTGCCAGCAGTTTTTGGGGGGGGCGGAGCAGCACAGATACGCAGTATTTT.